Each of the 11 T cell receptor beta chains below was sequenced from the same sample in a study of blood T cell repertoires in COVID-19 (TCRdb year 2020). Library creation used the immunoSEQ multiplex PCR assay. TCRdb retrieved this table from immuneACCESS and kept in-frame rearrangements only. Not all clones are present; in checked studies, unresolved V genes account for under half, and no reason is known for the remainder. The sample yields some 40,000 clones; approximately 90% were counted once. The leading ten clones occupy around 21% of the sample. Sequenced input: peripheral blood. Receptors originate from a man between 60 and 75 years old with acute or convalescent COVID-19.

The chain joins TRBV28 to TRBJ1-5, with D tentatively TRBD1 (6 bases). Germline V lookup: CDR1 MDHEN, CDR2 SYDVKM. This CDR3 region has 18 residues. The V end lost 4 bases, the J end lost 6 bases, and 25 bases lay between the germline ends. The CDR3 sequence is CASSSFQDRKGLVQPQHF. In DNA form, the CDR3 reads TGTGCCAGCAGTTCATTCCAAGACAGGAAGGGTTTGGTTCAGCCCCAGCATTTT.

This chain links TRBV29-1 with TRBJ2-1; no firm D call. CDR3 size: 12 residues. Germline V gene sequence: CDR1 SQVTM, CDR2 ANQGSEA. Trimming left V 8 bases short and J 4 bases short, with 12 bases between. The CDR3 spells CSSEAKYNEQFF. CDR3 DNA: TGCAGCTCCGAGGCCAAGTACAATGAGCAGTTCTTC.

In this sample, this clone turned up a few times. V usage is TRBV10-1 and J usage is TRBJ1-5, with D hard to call. CDR1 and CDR2 (germline): WNHNN, SYGVQD (reference sequence). Trimming cost V 3 bases and J 1 base, with 13 bases left between them. This CDR3 is 16 amino acids long. This chain's CDR3 is CASSDTREKSNQPQHF. In DNA, the CDR3 is TGCGCCAGCAGTGACACGAGGGAAAAAAGCAATCAGCCCCAGCATTTT.

The CDR3 here is CASSESRGIGYTEAFF. For the CDR3, the DNA is TGCGCCAGCAGTGAGTCGAGGGGGATCGGGTACACTGAAGCTTTCTTT. This chain links TRBV10-1 with TRBJ1-1; TRBD1 might be the D (6 bases). Germline-derived CDR1 and CDR2 are WNHNN and SYGVQD (reference sequence). This CDR3 spans 16 amino acids. Deletions cut 0 bases from V and 3 bases from J, with 14 bases between.

The chain recombines TRBV20-1 with TRBJ1-5, with D tentatively TRBD1 (5 bases). Trimming left V 3 bases short and J 3 bases short, with 18 bases between. The CDR3 is 16 residues long. Germline-derived CDR1 and CDR2 are DFQATT and SNEGSKA (reference sequence). The CDR3 is CSASKRAGPLNQPQHF. The CDR3 DNA is TGCAGTGCTAGTAAAAGAGCAGGGCCCCTCAATCAGCCCCAGCATTTT.

This chain joins TRBV19 and TRBJ2-3, with 11 bases aligning to TRBD2. With 7 bases clipped from V and 0 bases from J, the junction kept 6 bases outside the gene matches. The CDR3 covers 16 residues. Looked up from germline, CDR1 is LNHDA and CDR2 is SQIVND (reference sequence). This CDR3 is CASNSGRAISTDTQYF. In DNA form, the CDR3 reads TGTGCCAGTAATAGCGGGAGGGCCATTAGCACAGATACGCAGTATTTT.

The genes are TRBV6-5 and TRBJ1-2; TRBD1 matches at 11 bases. Germline assignment: CDR1 MNHEY and CDR2 SVGAGI. The J segment lost 3 bases and the V segment lost 8 bases, leaving 5 bases of the junction unmatched. The CDR3 has 14 amino acids. For the CDR3, the DNA is TGTGCCAGCGGCCGGGACAGGGGGTACTATGGCTACACCTTC. Translated: CASGRDRGYYGYTF.

This clone was observed a single time. The J gene is TRBJ2-7, the V gene TRBV18; the D gene is possibly TRBD2 (6 bases). CDR1 and CDR2 from the germline V gene are KGHSH and LQKENI. Trimming pared 3 bases from V and 7 bases from J, leaving 16 bases between. CDR3 length equals 14 residues. The CDR3 sequence is CASSPSTRSGEQYF. The CDR3 DNA is TGTGCCAGCTCACCGTCAACTAGAAGCGGGGAGCAGTACTTC.

CDR3 bases: TGTGCCAGCAGCCAAGGGGGCCGGGGGAAGGGCTACACCTTC. This translates into CASSQGGRGKGYTF. The V call is TRBV3-1 (or the pseudogene TRBV3-2), the J call TRBJ1-2; a weak D match, TRBD1 (5 bases). The CDR3 is 14 amino acids. With 1 base removed from V and 8 bases from J, the gap between germline ends came to 14 bases. CDR1 is LGHDT and CDR2 is YNNKEL in the germline V gene (reference sequence).

This clone was observed once. DNA of the CDR3: TGCGCCAGCAACCGGGACATAATAAGCTCCTACAATGAGCAGTTCTTC. It specifies CASNRDIISSYNEQFF. The rearrangement links TRBV5-1 to TRBJ2-1; the D gene is possibly TRBD1 (6 bases). Germline V lookup: CDR1 SGHRS, CDR2 YFSETQ. Deletions cut 6 bases from V and 0 bases from J, with 16 bases between. There are 16 residues in the CDR3.

The gene calls are TRBV5-1 and TRBJ2-1; D remains unclear. Trimming shortened V by 0 bases and J by 0 bases, and 7 bases separated the two germline ends. This CDR3 region has 15 residues. Germline assignment: CDR1 SGHRS and CDR2 YFSETQ. CDR3 sequence: CASSLETGSYNEQFF. In DNA form, the CDR3 reads TGCGCCAGCAGCTTGGAGACTGGCTCCTACAATGAGCAGTTCTTC.